The next 12 T cell receptor beta chains were all read from a single sample in a study of T cell responses to AZD1222 COVID-19 vaccine. The table came from immunoSEQ multiplex PCR; TCRdb's copy has only in-frame clones and leaves some out. The sample records about 39,000 clones, about 88% being singletons. This sample comprised peripheral blood, obtained 28 days after the second dose of the MenACWY control vaccine. These receptors were collected from an adult who received the MenACWY meningococcal vaccine as a control.

CDR3: CASSQVNRPSGSVRAQYF. For the CDR3, the DNA is TGCGCCAGCAGCCAAGTAAATCGCCCTAGCGGGAGTGTCAGGGCCCAGTACTTC. This chain connects TRBV4-1 to TRBJ2-5; 10 bases map to TRBD2. In germline, CDR1 is MGHRA, CDR2 YSYEKL. CDR3 length: 18 amino acids. V shed 1 base and J 9 bases; nucleotides not matched to a gene: 17.

There are a few counts of this clone. The V and J genes are TRBV5-1 and TRBJ2-7; TRBD1 matches 8 bases. The CDR3 extends over 13 amino acids. Germline V gives CDR1 SGHRS, CDR2 YFSETQ. Trimming removed 3 bases from V and 5 bases from J; junction bases left unmatched: 4. The CDR3 nucleotides read TGCGCCAGCAGCTCCCCAGGGGGCCACGAGCAGTACTTC. Translated, it gives CASSSPGGHEQYF.

The chain recombines TRBV27 with TRBJ2-1; 9 bases are shared with TRBD2. V lost 6 bases and J lost 6; bases outside the gene matches: 6. The CDR3 sequence is 14 residues long. Germline V gene sequence: CDR1 MNHEY, CDR2 SMNVEV (reference sequence). The CDR3 sequence: CASRPGLAPNEQFF. CDR3 nucleotides: TGTGCCAGCAGACCGGGACTAGCCCCCAATGAGCAGTTCTTC.

The chain carries TRBV19 and TRBJ2-5, with 11 bases matching TRBD1. Germline CDR1 reads LNHDA; CDR2 reads SQIVND (reference sequence). The CDR3 has 14 residues. V lost 4 bases and J lost 6; bases outside the gene matches: 4. CDR3 nucleotide sequence: TGTGCCAGTAGTAGGGACAGGGGGAAACAGACCCAGTACTTC. It yields the protein CASSRDRGKQTQYF.

This clone has a handful of counts. The rearrangement joins TRBV7-8 to TRBJ1-4; 9 bases line up with TRBD1. The CDR3 totals 14 residues. J gave up 7 bases and V 6 bases, and 6 bases lay outside the gene matches. Germline CDR1 and CDR2: SGHVS and FQNEAQ. The CDR3 DNA follows: TGTGCCAGCAGGCGTACAGGGGGCAGTGAAAAACTGTTTTTT. Its protein product is CASRRTGGSEKLFF. Variable domain in full (rest from reference TRBV7-8 and TRBJ1-4): GAGVSQSPRYKVAKRGQDVALRCDPISGHVSLFWYQQALGQGPEFLTYFQNEAQLDKSGLPSDRFFAERPEGSVSTLKIQRTQQEDSAVYLCASRRTGGSEKLFFGSGTQLSVL.

Only one count was recorded for this clone. V usage is TRBV7-9 and J usage is TRBJ1-4, with TRBD1 matching 10 bases. Trimming cost V 5 bases and J 8 bases; bases outside gene matches: 5. CDR1 and CDR2 (germline): SEHNR, FQNEAQ (reference sequence). The CDR3 totals 14 residues. In DNA form, the CDR3 reads TGTGCCAGCAGCGTGACAGGGGGCGAAGAAAAACTGTTTTTT. It yields the protein CASSVTGGEEKLFF.

This clone was detected only once. The chain couples TRBV9 to TRBJ2-7; 14 bases align to TRBD2. CDR1 and CDR2 from the germline V gene are SGDLS and YYNGEE. The CDR3 runs to 18 residues. V was pared by 4 bases and J by 7 bases, with 16 bases of the junction left unmatched. The CDR3: CASSRSGTSGSPYVEQYF. For the CDR3, the DNA is TGTGCCAGCAGCCGCTCCGGGACTAGCGGGAGTCCTTACGTGGAGCAGTACTTC.

This rearrangement joins TRBV28 to TRBJ1-2; no reliable D call. Germline lookup yields CDR1 MDHEN and CDR2 SYDVKM. This CDR3 spans 12 amino acids. Trimming pared 6 bases from V and 7 bases from J, leaving 12 bases between. The CDR3 loop reads CASSGNKRGYTF. The CDR3 DNA is TGTGCCAGCAGCGGAAATAAACGTGGCTACACCTTC.

The chain employs TRBV2 and TRBJ2-7; D is tentatively TRBD1 or TRBD2 (5 bases each). V lost 2 bases and J lost 3, with 11 bases in between. Germline lookup yields CDR1 SNHLY and CDR2 FYNNEI. This CDR3 contains 14 residues. The CDR3 spells CASSETAGSYEQYF. The CDR3 region has the DNA TGTGCCAGCAGTGAAACGGCAGGGAGCTACGAGCAGTACTTC.

The rearrangement links TRBV21-1 to TRBJ2-3; TRBD1 is the table's D call, not checked against the DNA. TRBV21-1 is deemed a pseudogene. The CDR3 has 16 residues. CDR3 protein: CASSSPGQPSTDTQYF. The CDR3 DNA is TGTGCCAGCAGCTCTCCGGGACAACCTAGCACAGATACGCAGTATTTT.

The chain links TRBV6-2 or TRBV6-3 to TRBJ2-7, with TRBD2 matching 9 bases. CDR1 is MNHEY and CDR2 is SVGEGT in the germline V gene. V was clipped by 3 bases and J by 5 bases; unmatched bases: 17. This CDR3 is 18 amino acids long. Here the CDR3 reads CASSYSPSGTSPLNEQYF. CDR3 DNA sequence: TGTGCCAGCAGTTATAGTCCTAGCGGGACGTCCCCCTTGAACGAGCAGTACTTC.

The rearrangement uses TRBV9 and TRBJ2-5; maybe TRBD2 (6 bases). Germline CDR1 and CDR2: SGDLS and YYNGEE. CDR3 size: 15 residues. Trimming shortened V by 4 bases and J by 3 bases, and 16 bases separated the two germline ends. CDR3 region: CASSNSGGGEETQYF. DNA for the CDR3: TGTGCCAGCAGCAATAGCGGAGGCGGGGAAGAGACCCAGTACTTC.